This T cell receptor (beta chain) emerged from a study of T cells in Graves' hyperthyroidism and ophthalmopathy (dated by TCRdb to the late 2010s). With regard to the full study: Peripheral blood was sampled at the time of initial diagnosis, prior to any treatment. TCR V-J signatures able to tell the groups apart were searched for in a discovery cohort of 90 to 100 patients, of whom 40 to 45 had Graves' ophthalmopathy and roughly 59 had stable Graves' hyperthyroidism. After sampling, hyperthyroidism patients received methimazole starting at 30 mg daily, and ophthalmopathy patients received high-dose intravenous methylprednisolone. Whether ophthalmopathy could be predicted prospectively was tested in an independent validation cohort made up of roughly 20 hyperthyroidism patients plus 17 patients who later progressed to ophthalmopathy. Thyroid tissue and blood T-cell repertoires from roughly 6 Graves' hyperthyroidism patients were also compared in the study. The 100 discovery patients were randomly split 7:3 into training and test sets. The paper reports TCR Vbeta CDR3 sequencing of 140 or so peripheral blood samples: approximately 43 ophthalmopathy, fewer than 85 hyperthyroidism and around 17 progressor patients. The paper's findings and limits, for the study overall: Most expanded thyroid clonotypes (frequency above 0.001) were also detected in blood, a finding suggesting that blood repertoires may reflect thyroid immune responses. No statistical method was used to set the sample size in advance, and investigators knew the group allocation. In validation, the model predicted progression to ophthalmopathy a median of roughly 6.2 months before onset, with roughly 70% sensitivity and just under 75% specificity. A 13 V-J signature model separated ophthalmopathy from stable hyperthyroidism, with 87.88% sensitivity and 81% to 83% specificity in cross-validation and 80%/75% in testing.

From the cysteine through the phenylalanine, the CDR3 covers 19 amino acids. The CDR3 DNA has 57 bases and is translated from base 1. Per the germline V gene, SGHVS is the CDR1 and FQNEAQ is the CDR2. Germline trimming amounts to 4 bases on V and 0 bases on J, with 9 as the count of junction bases outside the gene matches. Amplification of TCR beta CDR3 regions was carried out from RNA transcripts. The TCR CDR3 was subjected to a first round of RT-PCR using the HTBI primer set and the Qiagen OneStep RT-PCR kit. A second multiplex PCR round built the libraries, followed by size selection and purification. Sequencing of the libraries was done on an Illumina HiSeq2000 using paired-end 100 bp reads. The paper's processing steps were these. SOAPnuke was used to process the raw data, removing reads that contained adapters or uncalled bases, had a mean Phred below 15, or lacked an exact match to the constant primer or identifier. COPE v1.2.5 was used to merge high-quality paired reads, and clonotypes were defined as unique nucleotide sequences. Clonotypes were aligned to IMGT TRBV, TRBD and TRBJ reference segments using MiTCR v1.1. The analysis included only V-J combinations with a frequency above 0.0001, which together covered approximately 99% of the repertoires. The TCS score was defined as the ratio of F50 (clonal expansion) to E x V (chaos), calculated using BLOSUM62-based TCRdist between CDR3 peptides within each V-J. Welch's t-statistics and random forest reduced fewer than 550 V-J features to 13, which were used in a naive Bayes classifier (R e1071). TCRdb took the public reads, trimmed them with fastp at Q25, ran MiXCR for clone calling and kept in-frame beta chains. Records with the same CDR3 protein are collapsed into one entry carrying the most frequent genes and DNA. None of the V and J calls come from the authors' own analysis; TCRdb made them. This sample holds 640,000 or so distinct CDR3 sequences; 11% to 15% were observed only once. Around 7% of the sample lies in the top ten.

This clonotype was counted ten times or more. Its antigen is unknown. It has no much larger one-base neighbor in the sample; base qualities were not kept. In the ophthalmopathy patients, disease was moderately to severely active, with a Clinical Activity Score of 3 or more, a NOSPECS grade of 4 or more, and a duration of less than 3 months. Exclusion was applied to patients with uncontrolled infections, other autoimmune diseases, pregnancy or lactation. Diagnoses relied on clinical symptoms, serum thyroxine and TRAb, thyroid ultrasound and orbital computed tomography. PBMCs were separated from roughly 10 ml of fresh peripheral blood using Ficoll-Paque density gradient centrifugation. Total RNA was extracted using Trizol reagent, and RNA quality was assessed on an Agilent 2100 Bioanalyzer.

The clonotype was recovered from a woman aged 18-29 years with Graves' ophthalmopathy. The chain employs TRBV7-8 and TRBJ2-2; TRBD1 lines up with 12 middle nucleotides. Source material: blood. The CDR3 has the sequence CASSSTRGTGGANTGELFF. The DNA reads as follows: TGTGCCAGCAGCTCCACCCGAGGGACAGGGGGCGCGAACACCGGGGAGCTGTTTTTT.